Presented here are 23 T cell receptor beta chains from one specimen sequenced in a study of early T cells in non-severe SARS-CoV-2 infection. TCRdb called the 5' RACE reads again in MiXCR, with one record for every CDR3 protein. The sample lists under 30,000 distinct CDR3 sequences, about 5.7% occurring once. Specimen: whole blood. The receptors were sampled from an adult who was a healthcare worker with PCR-confirmed SARS-CoV-2 infection or an uninfected control (not recorded which).

This clonotype was detected only a few times. The chain carries TRBV18 and TRBJ2-5; 7 bases are shared with TRBD2. Germline values: CDR1 KGHSH, CDR2 LQKENI. This CDR3 has 15 residues. Losses at the gene ends were 3 bases for V and 2 bases for J; bases not matched to a gene: 6. CDR3 DNA sequence: TGTGCCAGCTCACCCCGGGCTAGCGGACAAGAGACCCAGTACTTC. This encodes CASSPRASGQETQYF.

This clonotype appeared many times. The chain is built from TRBV4-3 and TRBJ2-1; D is undetermined. The CDR3 loop spans 14 amino acids. Trimming took off 0 bases at V and 9 bases at J, with 12 bases between the two ends. CDR1 is LGHNA and CDR2 is YSLEER in the germline V gene. The DNA for the CDR3 is TGCGCCAGCAGCCAAGAACCCCGACCGGGTGAGCAGTTCTTC. Its protein product is CASSQEPRPGEQFF.

This clonotype has a count of ten or more. The chain joins TRBV19 to TRBJ2-6, with TRBD2 as a possible D gene (6 bases). Germline V gene data show CDR1 as LNHDA and CDR2 as SQIVND (reference sequence). The V and J ends lost 5 bases and 2 bases respectively, with 13 bases between them. CDR3 length: 16 amino acids. The CDR3 here is CASSDQTGAGANVLTF. The CDR3 bases are TGTGCCAGTAGTGATCAGACGGGGGCTGGGGCCAACGTCCTGACTTTC.

This clonotype showed up just a few times. V usage is TRBV11-2 and J usage is TRBJ2-5; D could derive from TRBD1 or TRBD2 (6 bases each). The CDR3 is 12 residues long. Germline V gives CDR1 SGHAT, CDR2 FQNNGV. V lost 4 bases and J lost 7, with 10 bases in between. This CDR3 is CASSSEGGTQYF. In nucleotides, the CDR3 is TGTGCCAGCAGCTCCGAGGGGGGGACCCAGTACTTC. The full variable domain, with the rest looked up from reference TRBV11-2 and TRBJ2-5, is EAGVAQSPRYKIIEKRQSVAFWCNPISGHATLYWYQQILGQGPKLLIQFQNNGVVDDSQLPKDRFSAERLKGVDSTLKIQPAKLEDSAVYLCASSSEGGTQYFGPGTRLLVL.

This clonotype was found many times. The chain joins TRBV5-6 to TRBJ2-6; the D is unclear. The V end was cut by 2 bases, the J end by 2 bases, with 8 bases between. The CDR3 runs to 15 residues. CDR1 is SGHDT, CDR2 YYEEEE, per germline. Here the CDR3 reads CASSFQRTGANVLTF. CDR3 in DNA: TGTGCCAGCAGCTTTCAGAGGACTGGGGCCAACGTCCTGACTTTC.

This clonotype was observed at least ten times. The chain employs TRBV9 and TRBJ2-7; D gene uncertain. There are 13 residues in the CDR3. With 3 bases removed from V and 0 bases from J, the gap between germline ends came to 7 bases. Germline values: CDR1 SGDLS, CDR2 YYNGEE. The CDR3 region has the DNA TGTGCCAGCAGCGATGGTAGCTCCTACGAGCAGTACTTC. It encodes CASSDGSSYEQYF. The full variable domain, rest sourced from reference TRBV9 and TRBJ2-7, is DSGVTQTPKHLITATGQRVTLRCSPRSGDLSVYWYQQSLDQGLQFLIQYYNGEERAKGNILERFSAQQFPDLHSELNLSSLELGDSALYFCASSDGSSYEQYFGPGTRLTVT.

This clonotype was detected ten times or more. This sequence joins TRBV20-1 and TRBJ1-2; maybe TRBD1 (6 bases). Germline-derived CDR1 and CDR2 are DFQATT and SNEGSKA (reference sequence). CDR3 length equals 14 residues. V was pared by 1 base and J by 3 bases, with 12 bases between. CDR3 nucleotide sequence: TGCAGTGCTAGAGCTTTAACAGGGCACTATGGCTACACCTTC. Residues: CSARALTGHYGYTF.

This clonotype was seen ten or more times. The V call is TRBV6-1, the J call TRBJ2-3; 9 nucleotides line up with TRBD2. The junction had 9 bases not matched to a gene; V was cut back by 3 bases and J by 8 bases. The CDR3 runs 15 residues. Germline CDR1 is MNHNS and CDR2 is SASEGT. CDR3 sequence: CASSDLAGARGTQYF. The CDR3 coding sequence is TGTGCCAGCAGTGATTTAGCGGGGGCGCGGGGTACGCAGTATTTT.

The table lists this clonotype with a few counts. The chain has TRBV6-6 and TRBJ2-7, with 16 bases matching TRBD2. Per germline, CDR1 MNHNY and CDR2 SVGAGI (reference sequence). V lost 4 bases and J lost 7; bases outside the gene matches: 13. This CDR3 is built from 18 residues. Here the CDR3 reads CASSSYSGTSGRAGEQYF. For the CDR3, the DNA is TGTGCCAGCAGTTCCTACTCCGGGACTAGCGGGAGGGCCGGTGAGCAGTACTTC.

This clonotype was detected only a few times. The V call is TRBV28, the J call TRBJ1-1, with a tentative D call TRBD1 (5 bases). The CDR3 covers 15 residues. Germline V gene lookup returns CDR1 MDHEN and CDR2 SYDVKM. The V end was cut by 8 bases, the J end by 4 bases, with 20 bases between. The CDR3 spells CASQAPAGVLTEAFF. CDR3 nucleotide sequence: TGTGCCAGCCAGGCCCCTGCGGGGGTCCTCACTGAAGCTTTCTTT.

Ten or more counts support this clonotype. The CDR3: CSARVPSGRVSYEQYF. CDR3 nucleotides: TGCAGTGCTAGAGTGCCTAGCGGGAGGGTCTCCTACGAGCAGTACTTC. The V call is TRBV20-1, the J call TRBJ2-7, with TRBD2 identical over 12 bases. Unmatched junction bases numbered 4, after V lost 1 base and J lost 0 bases. CDR1 and CDR2 (germline): DFQATT, SNEGSKA (reference sequence). The CDR3 has 16 residues.

This clonotype was recorded many times. The chain recombines TRBV20-1 with TRBJ2-5, with 8 bases identical to TRBD1. The CDR3 totals 15 residues. V gave up 2 bases and J gave up 5 bases; unmatched junction bases: 10. Per germline, CDR1 DFQATT and CDR2 SNEGSKA (reference sequence). The CDR3 spells CSARMADRGGETQYF. The CDR3 region has the DNA TGCAGTGCTAGAATGGCCGACAGGGGTGGCGAGACCCAGTACTTC.

The V and J genes are TRBV9 and TRBJ2-7, with 12 positions matching TRBD2. CDR1 and CDR2 from the germline V gene are SGDLS and YYNGEE. Germline trimming cut 3 bases from V and 2 bases from J; bases unmatched to any gene: 6. The CDR3 contains 16 residues. The DNA for the CDR3 is TGTGCCAGCAGCGCCGGGACTAGCGGGCCCCCCTACGAGCAGTACTTC. This codes for CASSAGTSGPPYEQYF.

This clonotype was counted ten times or more. The rearrangement uses TRBV5-5 and TRBJ2-3; a possible D gene is TRBD1 (5 bases). Trimming removed 3 bases from V and 0 bases from J, with 11 bases in between. The CDR3 is made up of 15 amino acids. CDR1 SGHKS and CDR2 YYEKEE come from the germline V gene (reference sequence). The CDR3 region is CASSSQVTSTDTQYF. Written as DNA, the CDR3 is TGTGCCAGCAGCTCACAGGTGACCAGCACAGATACGCAGTATTTT.

This clonotype was observed many times. The CDR3, as DNA: TGTGCCAGCAGTTACCCCGTCAATGAGCAGTTCTTC. Translation: CASSYPVNEQFF. The rearrangement links TRBV6-2 or TRBV6-3 to TRBJ2-1; D is ambiguous. Trimming stripped 2 bases from V and 6 bases from J, with 5 bases between. Germline V lookup: CDR1 MNHEY, CDR2 SVGEGT. This CDR3 has 12 residues.

V usage is TRBV18 and J usage is TRBJ2-2, with unresolved D. The CDR3 totals 16 residues. V was pared by 0 bases and J by 1 base, with 9 bases between. CDR1 KGHSH and CDR2 LQKENI come from the germline V gene. CDR3: CASSPPQGRNTGELFF. CDR3 in DNA: TGTGCCAGCTCACCACCGCAAGGGCGGAACACCGGGGAGCTGTTTTTT.

This clonotype showed up many times. The chain carries TRBV7-6 and TRBJ1-3, with D perhaps matching TRBD1 (5 bases). V lost 2 bases and J lost 1, with 15 bases in between. This CDR3 region has 17 residues. Germline V gives CDR1 SGHVS, CDR2 FNYEAQ. The CDR3 sequence is CASSLLVQGVSGNTIYF. In DNA, the CDR3 is TGTGCCAGCAGCTTATTGGTCCAGGGAGTGTCTGGAAACACCATATATTTT.

This clonotype appeared a few times. The rearrangement links TRBV18 to TRBJ1-3; D possibly corresponds to TRBD1 (5 bases). The CDR3 loop spans 16 amino acids. Trimming took 0 bases from V and 0 from J, leaving 9 bases between them. Per germline, CDR1 KGHSH and CDR2 LQKENI. The CDR3 protein is CASSPPRTISGNTIYF. The CDR3 nucleotides read TGTGCCAGCTCACCACCGCGGACAATCTCTGGAAACACCATATATTTT.

This clonotype was seen at least ten times. The chain recombines TRBV20-1 with TRBJ2-5; the match to TRBD2 covers 7 bases. J gave up 4 bases and V 1 base, and 15 bases lay outside the gene matches. From germline, CDR1 is DFQATT and CDR2 SNEGSKA (reference sequence). The CDR3 is made up of 17 amino acids. DNA of the CDR3: TGCAGTGCTAGAGCGTACGTCCTCGGGGGGTTACCAGAGACCCAGTACTTC. This translates into CSARAYVLGGLPETQYF.

This clonotype is judged medium-sized. The chain combines TRBV20-1 with TRBJ1-2; 9 bases line up with TRBD1. Losses at the gene ends were 5 bases for V and 0 bases for J; bases not matched to a gene: 7. Germline CDR1 is DFQATT and CDR2 is SNEGSKA (reference sequence). This CDR3 has 15 amino acids. The CDR3 region is CSAARDRVTNYGYTF. CDR3 nucleotide sequence: TGCAGTGCTGCCCGGGACAGGGTTACTAACTATGGCTACACCTTC.

This chain joins TRBV6-1 and TRBJ2-7, with 7 positions matching TRBD2. Germline loops: CDR1 MNHNS, CDR2 SASEGT. The CDR3 extends over 13 amino acids. V dropped 5 bases and J dropped 7; count of bases not matched to a gene: 8. The CDR3 spells CASSSSSGLEQYF. For the CDR3, the DNA is TGTGCCAGCAGTTCATCTAGCGGTTTAGAGCAGTACTTC.

This clonotype was counted many times. V usage is TRBV7-9 and J usage is TRBJ2-5; no definite D call. V lost 5 bases to trimming and J lost 1 base, with 14 bases between them. Germline-derived CDR1 and CDR2 are SEHNR and FQNEAQ (reference sequence). The CDR3 is made up of 15 amino acids. The CDR3: CASSITLMGQETQYF. The CDR3 nucleotides are TGTGCCAGCAGCATAACCCTAATGGGCCAAGAGACCCAGTACTTC.

This clonotype was picked up a small number of times. This likely comes from a read error, as the CDR3 has no conserved phenylalanine or tryptophan at its end. It is unclear where the CDR3 begins or ends on the DNA, so no DNA is shown, and the CDR3 is as TCRdb lists it. The V gene is TRBV7-9, the J gene TRBJ2-4; TRBD1 was called by the table and not checked on the DNA. The CDR3 length is 14 residues, termini included. Germline-derived CDR1 and CDR2 are SEHNR and FQNEAQ (reference sequence). The CDR3 spells CASSSVSVGRGLIL.